Presented here are 3 T cell receptor beta chains from one specimen sequenced in a study of identical twins. TCRdb independently ran MiXCR on the 5' RACE reads; one entry per CDR3 protein. Of about 890,000 distinct CDR3 sequences in the sample, 9% to 15% were seen once. This sample was also put to use in a study of yellow fever vaccine responses in identical twins.

The sequenced sample was PBMCs. The source is a woman aged 18-29 years in good health.

This chain joins TRBV20-1 and TRBJ2-5; D might be TRBD1 or TRBD2, each matching 5 bases. The CDR3 totals 14 residues. Germline V gene sequence: CDR1 DFQATT, CDR2 SNEGSKA (reference sequence). V lost 0 bases, J lost 7 bases, and 15 bases lay in between. CDR3 nucleotides: TGCAGTGCTAGAGACGAATGGGACCCCACGACCCAGTACTTC. Translated: CSARDEWDPTTQYF.

This clonotype has a count of ten or more. The chain combines TRBV7-9 with TRBJ1-2; no reliable D call. The V and J ends lost 5 bases and 1 base respectively, with 5 bases between them. The CDR3 is 12 amino acids. In germline, CDR1 is SEHNR, CDR2 FQNEAQ (reference sequence). The CDR3 here is CASSRINYGYTF. CDR3 nucleotides: TGTGCCAGCAGCCGCATTAACTATGGCTACACCTTC.

This clonotype was counted between two and nine times. This rearrangement joins TRBV5-1 to TRBJ1-3, with D uncertain. The CDR3 runs 15 residues. CDR1 and CDR2 (germline): SGHRS, YFSETQ. V was trimmed by 3 bases and J by 2 bases, leaving 12 bases between them. The CDR3 loop is CASSYANSPGNTIYF. Here the CDR3 DNA reads TGCGCCAGCAGCTACGCGAACAGTCCTGGAAACACCATATATTTT.